This T cell receptor (beta chain) was identified in a study of blood T cell repertoires in COVID-19. Measured with immunoSEQ multiplex PCR; TCRdb has only the in-frame clones, and not every one. This table has approximately 71,000 clones, roughly 82% appearing once. The CDR3 is made up of 13 amino acids. The germline CDR1 and CDR2 sequences are LNHDA and SQIVND (reference sequence). V was pared by 11 bases and J by 0 bases, with 12 bases between. This clonotype was sampled from a woman over 75 with acute or convalescent COVID-19. J is TRBJ2-3 and V is TRBV19, with D possibly matching TRBD1 (6 bases). The sequenced sample consisted of peripheral blood. The CDR3 region is CAGGDSSTDTQYF. For the CDR3, the DNA is TGTGCCGGGGGCGATTCTAGCACAGATACGCAGTATTTT. The full variable domain, rest sourced from reference TRBV19 and TRBJ2-3, is DGGITQSPKYLFRKEGQNVTLSCEQNLNHDAMYWYRQDPGQGLRLIYYSQIVNDFQKGDIAEGYSVSREKKESFPLTVTSAQKNPTAFYLCAGGDSSTDTQYFGPGTRLTVL.